Following are 28 T cell receptor beta chains from one sample sequenced in a study of cytomegalovirus exposure and HLA in healthy donors. The PCR made use of 60 Vbeta and 13 Jbeta primers. Only in-frame clones appear in the TCRdb table, and some are missing; sequencing was by immunoSEQ multiplex PCR. The sample records under 150,000 clones, about four fifths being singletons. The sample comprised PBMCs. The receptors originated from a woman between 40 and 50 years old in good health and CMV-seronegative.

This clone was recorded only once. This chain links TRBV6-1 with TRBJ1-5, with D possibly matching TRBD1 (6 bases). There are 15 residues in the CDR3. Deletions cut 5 bases from V and 1 base from J, with 12 bases between. Germline V gene data show CDR1 as MNHNS and CDR2 as SASEGT. The CDR3 DNA follows: TGTGCCAGCAGTTCCACAGGGATAAGCAATCAGCCCCAGCATTTT. It is translated as CASSSTGISNQPQHF.

The chain uses TRBV19 and TRBJ2-1; D perhaps matches TRBD2 (6 bases). This CDR3 is built from 15 residues. Germline V gives CDR1 LNHDA, CDR2 SQIVND (reference sequence). Trimming took 0 bases from V and 3 from J, leaving 9 bases between them. The CDR3 protein is CASSIEGGIYNEQFF. CDR3 coding DNA: TGTGCCAGTAGTATAGAGGGCGGGATCTACAATGAGCAGTTCTTC.

In this sample, this clone turned up once. The chain joins TRBV2 to TRBJ2-3, with 9 bases matching TRBD1. This CDR3 has 14 residues. In germline, CDR1 is SNHLY, CDR2 FYNNEI. V lost 6 bases to trimming and J lost 4 bases; unmatched junction nucleotides: 5. The CDR3 region has the DNA TGTGCCAGCAGGGGTCGGACAGGGGCAGATACGCAGTATTTT. This translates into CASRGRTGADTQYF. Drawing the rest from reference TRBV2 and TRBJ2-3, the complete variable domain is EPEVTQTPSHQVTQMGQEVILRCVPISNHLYFYWYRQILGQKVEFLVSFYNNEISEKSEIFDDQFSVERPDGSNFTLKIRSTKLEDSAMYFCASRGRTGADTQYFGPGTRLTVL.

The chain is built from TRBV4-2 and TRBJ2-1, with D possibly TRBD1 on 6 matching bases. The germline gives CDR1 LGHNA, CDR2 YNFKEQ. The CDR3 runs to 16 residues. V was pared by 0 bases and J by 0 bases, with 9 bases between. CDR3 coding DNA: TGTGCCAGCAGCCAAGAAACAGGGAGCTCCTACAATGAGCAGTTCTTC. Its protein product is CASSQETGSSYNEQFF.

This chain links TRBV5-1 with TRBJ1-2; a possible D gene is TRBD1 (5 bases). The CDR3 length is 14 residues. Trimming took 0 bases from V and 7 from J, leaving 13 bases between them. Germline-derived CDR1 and CDR2 are SGHRS and YFSETQ. The CDR3 bases are TGCGCCAGCAGCTTGGAGGGCGCGGGGGGTGGCTACACCTTC. The encoded protein is CASSLEGAGGGYTF.

This clone was counted once. The V call is TRBV5-1, the J call TRBJ1-2; TRBD1 matches 10 bases. CDR1 and CDR2 (germline): SGHRS, YFSETQ. The length of the CDR3 is 14 residues. V was clipped by 4 bases and J by 3 bases; unmatched bases: 3. Here the CDR3 reads CASSKGTGDYGYTF. The CDR3 nucleotides read TGCGCCAGCAGCAAGGGGACAGGGGACTATGGCTACACCTTC.

The chain uses TRBV7-9 and TRBJ2-2, with D unresolved. Germline V gives CDR1 SEHNR, CDR2 FQNEAQ (reference sequence). CDR3 size: 15 residues. Trimming shortened V by 0 bases and J by 0 bases, and 5 bases separated the two germline ends. The CDR3 bases are TGTGCCAGCAGCTTAGCACAGTCGAACACCGGGGAGCTGTTTTTT. Translated: CASSLAQSNTGELFF.

The CDR3 spells CSVGDRGYGYTF. CDR3 sequence (DNA): TGCAGCGTTGGGGACAGGGGGTATGGCTACACCTTC. The V and J genes are TRBV29-1 and TRBJ1-2; 11 bases line up with TRBD1. Trimming at V came to 4 bases and at J to 5 bases, leaving 0 bases not matched to a gene. The germline CDR1 and CDR2 sequences are SQVTM and ANQGSEA. The CDR3 spans 12 residues.

This clone has a handful of counts. The chain carries TRBV5-1 and TRBJ2-5; TRBD1 agrees at 7 bases. The J call is doubtful: the DNA matches TRBJ2-7 better. CDR1 is SGHRS and CDR2 is YFSETQ in the germline V gene. CDR3 length: 13 residues. CDR3 sequence: CASSDGTAYEQYF. The CDR3 bases are TGCGCCAGCAGCGACGGGACAGCCTACGAGCAGTACTTC.

The J gene is TRBJ2-1, the V gene TRBV29-1; tentatively, D is TRBD2 (5 bases). V was clipped by 3 bases and J by 7 bases, with 13 bases between them. CDR3 length: 13 amino acids. Germline V gene data show CDR1 as SQVTM and CDR2 as ANQGSEA. The DNA of the CDR3 is TGCAGCGTTGATAAGGGAGTCTGGAATGAGCAGTTCTTC. It specifies CSVDKGVWNEQFF.

The rearrangement links TRBV18 to TRBJ2-7; D possibly corresponds to TRBD2 (6 bases). V was shortened by 3 bases and J by 0 bases, with 12 bases between the two germline ends. This CDR3 spans 15 amino acids. Germline V CDR1 and CDR2: KGHSH, LQKENI. The DNA of the CDR3 is TGTGCCAGCTCACCTACGGCGGGGCGCTCCTACGAGCAGTACTTC. This codes for CASSPTAGRSYEQYF.

V is TRBV27 and J is TRBJ1-1; the D gene is possibly TRBD1 (6 bases). The V gene's germline CDR1 is MNHEY and CDR2 SMNVEV (reference sequence). This CDR3 has 13 amino acids. Deletions cut 6 bases from V and 2 bases from J, with 10 bases between. DNA for the CDR3: TGTGCCAGCAGCTGGACAGCTAACACTGAAGCTTTCTTT. It codes for CASSWTANTEAFF.

The J gene is TRBJ2-1, the V gene TRBV19; TRBD2 matches 12 bases. Germline loops: CDR1 LNHDA, CDR2 SQIVND (reference sequence). This CDR3 contains 15 residues. Germline trimming cut 7 bases from V and 4 bases from J; bases unmatched to any gene: 5. Written as DNA, the CDR3 is TGTGCCAGTAACCCGACTAGCGGGGGTTACAATGAGCAGTTCTTC. Protein sequence: CASNPTSGGYNEQFF.

The chain has TRBV6-6 and TRBJ1-5, with 10 nucleotides matching TRBD1. CDR3 length: 16 amino acids. Germline loops: CDR1 MNHNY, CDR2 SVGAGI (reference sequence). J was trimmed by 1 base and V by 3 bases; bases with no gene match: 3. CDR3 DNA sequence: TGTGCCAGCAGTTATCGGACAGGGGGGAGCAATCAGCCCCAGCATTTT. Protein product: CASSYRTGGSNQPQHF.

The chain couples TRBV5-1 to TRBJ1-1; TRBD1 aligns across 9 bases. In germline, CDR1 is SGHRS, CDR2 YFSETQ. This CDR3 has 16 amino acids. V lost 3 bases and J lost 1; bases outside the gene matches: 7. This CDR3 reads CASSSGGQGWNTEAFF. Written as DNA, the CDR3 is TGCGCCAGCAGCTCGGGAGGACAGGGGTGGAACACTGAAGCTTTCTTT.

The V gene is TRBV5-4, the J gene TRBJ2-7, with 9 bases fitting TRBD2. V lost 1 base to trimming and J lost 2 bases; unmatched junction nucleotides: 4. This CDR3 is built from 15 residues. From germline, CDR1 is SGHNT and CDR2 YYREEE (reference sequence). CDR3 amino acids: CASSLKLAGPYEQYF. The CDR3 coding sequence is TGTGCCAGCAGCTTGAAACTAGCGGGCCCCTACGAGCAGTACTTC.

The genes are TRBV27 and TRBJ2-1, with 8 bases matching TRBD2. The germline V gene encodes CDR1 MNHEY and CDR2 SMNVEV (reference sequence). CDR3 length: 20 residues. J lost 2 bases, V lost 5 bases, and 20 bases had no gene match. CDR3 amino acids: CASSPSRTGAASGPYNEQFF. The CDR3 DNA follows: TGTGCCAGCAGTCCCTCCCGAACAGGCGCCGCTAGCGGGCCCTACAATGAGCAGTTCTTC.

This clone was recorded a few times. The V gene is TRBV5-4, the J gene TRBJ2-2; TRBD2 matches 10 bases. V was clipped by 4 bases and J by 5 bases; unmatched bases: 8. This CDR3 has 16 residues. Germline lookup yields CDR1 SGHNT and CDR2 YYREEE (reference sequence). CDR3 sequence: CASSALAGGRTGELFF. The CDR3 DNA follows: TGTGCCAGCAGCGCTTTAGCGGGAGGAAGGACCGGGGAGCTGTTTTTT.

The chain links TRBV15 to TRBJ2-3; the match to TRBD2 covers 8 bases. Per germline, CDR1 LNHNV and CDR2 YYDKDF (reference sequence). This CDR3 region has 15 residues. The V and J ends lost 3 bases and 4 bases, in that order; junction bases with no gene match: 6. The CDR3 spells CATSRSREGPDTQYF. DNA for the CDR3: TGTGCCACCAGCAGGAGCCGGGAGGGCCCAGATACGCAGTATTTT.

The chain joins TRBV29-1 to TRBJ2-1, with D possibly being TRBD2 (6 bases). CDR1 is SQVTM, CDR2 ANQGSEA, per germline. The CDR3 is made up of 15 amino acids. V dropped 0 bases and J dropped 5 bases, with 14 bases sitting between them. DNA for the CDR3: TGCAGCGTTGAAGAGGAGGGAGACGGGGACAATGAGCAGTTCTTC. Translated: CSVEEEGDGDNEQFF.

The genes are TRBV7-9 and TRBJ1-5, with 12 bases aligning to TRBD1. With V trimmed by 4 bases and J by 7 bases, 8 bases remained unmatched. Germline CDR1 and CDR2: SEHNR and FQNEAQ (reference sequence). The CDR3 spans 16 residues. The CDR3 sequence is CASSYGGQGAGQPQHF. The CDR3 DNA reads as TGTGCCAGCAGCTATGGGGGACAGGGGGCCGGACAGCCCCAGCATTTT.

The CDR3 nucleotides are TGTGCCAGTAATAACAGGGGAGGTGGTTCACCCCTCCACTTT. It encodes CASNNRGGGSPLHF. The J gene is TRBJ1-6, the V gene TRBV19, with 7 bases lining up with TRBD1. CDR1 LNHDA and CDR2 SQIVND come from the germline V gene (reference sequence). The trim removed 7 bases at V and 9 bases at J, leaving 9 bases unmatched. The CDR3 has 14 amino acids.

The gene calls are TRBV2 and TRBJ1-6; D perhaps matches TRBD1 (5 bases). From germline, CDR1 is SNHLY and CDR2 FYNNEI. There are 16 residues in the CDR3. V dropped 5 bases and J dropped 6 bases, with 17 bases sitting between them. The CDR3 is CASSQRGDGLNSPLHF. CDR3 DNA sequence: TGTGCCAGCAGTCAACGCGGGGACGGCCTTAATTCACCCCTCCACTTT.

The chain recombines TRBV27 with TRBJ2-1, with D uncertain. V was trimmed by 3 bases and J by 3 bases, leaving 9 bases between them. The CDR3 consists of 14 residues. CDR1 and CDR2 (germline): MNHEY, SMNVEV (reference sequence). The CDR3 DNA sequence: TGTGCCAGCAGTTTGACGGGTGACTACAATGAGCAGTTCTTC. It encodes CASSLTGDYNEQFF.

This chain uses TRBV7-6 with TRBJ2-7; a weak D match, TRBD2 (6 bases). V lost 0 bases to trimming and J lost 3 bases, with 6 bases between them. The CDR3 extends over 13 amino acids. Germline CDR1 and CDR2: SGHVS and FNYEAQ. The CDR3 nucleotides read TGTGCCAGCAGCTTAGCCGGGGGCTACGAGCAGTACTTC. Its translation: CASSLAGGYEQYF.

The chain joins TRBV28 to TRBJ1-2, with D possibly being TRBD1 (6 bases). V lost 5 bases and J lost 0, with 10 bases in between. The CDR3 length is 14 residues. Looked up from germline, CDR1 is MDHEN and CDR2 is SYDVKM. CDR3 loop: CASSTGIANYGYTF. The CDR3 nucleotides read TGTGCCAGCAGTACAGGGATAGCTAACTATGGCTACACCTTC.

This sequence joins TRBV14 and TRBJ1-1; D unresolved. Trimming took off 6 bases at V and 0 bases at J, with 20 bases between the two ends. The CDR3 runs 17 residues. CDR1 is SGHDN and CDR2 is FVKESK in the germline V gene. CDR3 coding DNA: TGTGCCAGCAGTCCCCCTCGGTCCCTTGGTATGAACACTGAAGCTTTCTTT. As protein: CASSPPRSLGMNTEAFF.

This chain joins TRBV5-4 and TRBJ1-1; 7 nucleotides align to TRBD1. The CDR3 runs to 15 residues. CDR1 and CDR2 (germline): SGHNT, YYREEE (reference sequence). Trimming at V came to 5 bases and at J to 0 bases, leaving 7 bases not matched to a gene. CDR3 in amino acids: CASRTEGQMNTEAFF. The CDR3 DNA reads as TGTGCCAGCAGAACTGAGGGACAGATGAACACTGAAGCTTTCTTT.